The rows below give T cell receptor beta chains drawn from one sample of a study of radiotherapy plus CTLA-4 blockade in lung cancer. Measured with immunoSEQ multiplex PCR; TCRdb has only the in-frame clones, and not every one. The sample comprises roughly 45,000 clones, 50% to 70% of which are singletons, and around a sixth rests with the top ten. The sequences come from peripheral blood, collected from a patient treated with radiotherapy plus ipilimumab. These receptors all stem from a human donor with non-small cell lung cancer who had a partial response to radiotherapy plus ipilimumab. Both conserved end residues are part of each CDR3. The order of the fields is D gene, J gene, V gene, clone size, CDR3 protein, CDR3 DNA. D genes are given only for firm matches. Clone size is not always given. Where it is, it says once, few, many or a class for expanded clones.

d_call: .; j_call: TRBJ2-3; v_call: TRBV5-4; clone_size: .; cdr3_aa: CASSLGAGLGTDTQYF; cdr3_nt: TGTGCCAGCAGCTTGGGCGCGGGACTGGGCACAGATACGCAGTATTTT
d_call: .; j_call: TRBJ1-1; v_call: TRBV5-4; clone_size: .; cdr3_aa: CASSLGGGTEAFF; cdr3_nt: TGTGCCAGCAGCTTGGGGGGAGGCACTGAAGCTTTCTTT
d_call: TRBD1; j_call: TRBJ2-7; v_call: TRBV10-1; clone_size: .; cdr3_aa: CATDTGTGVHEQYF; cdr3_nt: TGCGCCACCGACACAGGGACAGGGGTGCACGAGCAGTACTTC
d_call: TRBD1; j_call: TRBJ1-2; v_call: TRBV19; clone_size: .; cdr3_aa: CASTLGTGANYGYTF; cdr3_nt: TGTGCCAGTACCCTTGGGACAGGAGCCAACTATGGCTACACCTTC
d_call: TRBD1; j_call: TRBJ1-2; v_call: TRBV7-9; clone_size: .; cdr3_aa: CASTFGTGRGYTF; cdr3_nt: TGTGCCAGCACCTTCGGGACAGGTCGTGGCTACACCTTC
d_call: TRBD2; j_call: TRBJ2-2; v_call: TRBV5-1; clone_size: .; cdr3_aa: CASSLGLAGNGELFF; cdr3_nt: TGCGCCAGCAGCTTGGGGCTAGCGGGAAACGGGGAGCTGTTTTTT
d_call: .; j_call: TRBJ1-6; v_call: TRBV27; clone_size: few; cdr3_aa: CASSPRRVSGSPLHF; cdr3_nt: TGTGCCAGCAGTCCTCGCAGAGTCTCAGGTTCACCCCTCCACTTT
d_call: .; j_call: TRBJ1-1; v_call: TRBV18; clone_size: few; cdr3_aa: CASSPKSGGSSEAFF; cdr3_nt: TGTGCCAGCTCACCGAAATCGGGCGGGAGCTCGGAAGCTTTCTTT
d_call: .; j_call: TRBJ2-3; v_call: TRBV19; clone_size: few; cdr3_aa: CASSPPGLGTDTQYF; cdr3_nt: TGTGCCAGTAGTCCCCCAGGGTTAGGCACAGATACGCAGTATTTT
d_call: .; j_call: TRBJ1-4; v_call: TRBV6-5; clone_size: few; cdr3_aa: CASSVRFRIEKLFF; cdr3_nt: TGTGCCAGCAGTGTGCGTTTCCGTATCGAAAAACTGTTTTTT
d_call: .; j_call: TRBJ2-5; v_call: TRBV7-6; clone_size: .; cdr3_aa: CASSLSAWEETQYF; cdr3_nt: TGTGCCAGCAGCTTATCAGCCTGGGAGGAGACCCAGTACTTC
d_call: TRBD2; j_call: TRBJ2-3; v_call: TRBV30; clone_size: .; cdr3_aa: CAWSRTSGLTDTQYF; cdr3_nt: TGTGCCTGGAGTCGGACTAGCGGGTTGACAGATACGCAGTATTTT
d_call: TRBD2; j_call: TRBJ2-7; v_call: TRBV27; clone_size: few; cdr3_aa: CASSYSPTSGGVYEQYF; cdr3_nt: TGTGCCAGCAGTTACTCTCCGACTAGCGGGGGGGTGTACGAGCAGTACTTC
d_call: TRBD1; j_call: TRBJ1-3; v_call: TRBV10-3; clone_size: .; cdr3_aa: CAISEPGQGLGNTIYF; cdr3_nt: TGTGCCATCAGTGAACCGGGACAGGGGCTGGGAAACACCATATATTTT
d_call: TRBD1; j_call: TRBJ1-3; v_call: TRBV4-1; clone_size: .; cdr3_aa: CASSTRTGTSSGNTIYF; cdr3_nt: TGCGCCAGCAGCACCCGGACAGGGACGAGCTCTGGAAACACCATATATTTT
d_call: .; j_call: TRBJ1-4; v_call: TRBV19; clone_size: many; cdr3_aa: CASNRAGANEKLFF; cdr3_nt: TGTGCCAGTAATAGGGCGGGAGCTAATGAAAAACTGTTTTTT
d_call: .; j_call: TRBJ2-3; v_call: TRBV5-4; clone_size: .; cdr3_aa: CASSSPGVSNTQYF; cdr3_nt: TGTGCCAGCAGCTCACCGGGAGTCTCGAATACGCAGTATTTT
d_call: .; j_call: TRBJ1-5; v_call: TRBV6-1; clone_size: .; cdr3_aa: CASGPTGFIGQPQHF; cdr3_nt: TGTGCCAGTGGGCCGACAGGATTCATAGGACAGCCCCAGCATTTT
d_call: .; j_call: TRBJ1-5; v_call: TRBV5-3; clone_size: .; cdr3_aa: CARSLAGVDGGPQHF; cdr3_nt: TGTGCCAGAAGCTTGGCCGGCGTAGACGGCGGGCCCCAGCATTTT
d_call: TRBD2; j_call: TRBJ2-1; v_call: TRBV4-1; clone_size: .; cdr3_aa: CASSQGTGGMREQFF; cdr3_nt: TGCGCCAGCAGCCAAGGAACGGGAGGTATGCGTGAGCAGTTCTTC
d_call: TRBD1; j_call: TRBJ1-1; v_call: TRBV7-9; clone_size: .; cdr3_aa: CASSLAGGGTEAFF; cdr3_nt: TGTGCCAGCAGCTTGGCAGGGGGAGGCACTGAAGCTTTCTTT
d_call: .; j_call: TRBJ1-5; v_call: TRBV7-2; clone_size: .; cdr3_aa: CASSLNPSQPQHF; cdr3_nt: TGTGCCAGCAGCTTAAACCCGAGTCAGCCCCAGCATTTT
d_call: .; j_call: TRBJ1-1; v_call: TRBV4-2; clone_size: few; cdr3_aa: CASSHRAGNTEAFF; cdr3_nt: TGTGCCAGCAGCCACAGGGCTGGGAACACTGAAGCTTTCTTT
d_call: .; j_call: TRBJ1-1; v_call: TRBV5-1; clone_size: .; cdr3_aa: CASSPAGGNTEAFF; cdr3_nt: TGCGCCAGCAGCCCTGCCGGAGGGAACACTGAAGCTTTCTTT
d_call: TRBD2; j_call: TRBJ2-3; v_call: TRBV19; clone_size: few; cdr3_aa: CASSMTGGRITDTQYF; cdr3_nt: TGTGCCAGTAGTATGACGGGCGGGAGGATCACAGATACGCAGTATTTT
d_call: .; j_call: TRBJ1-2; v_call: TRBV6-6; clone_size: many; cdr3_aa: CASSRRQINYGYTF; cdr3_nt: TGTGCCAGCAGCCGTAGACAGATTAACTATGGCTACACCTTC
d_call: .; j_call: TRBJ2-5; v_call: TRBV6-1; clone_size: few; cdr3_aa: CASSWGQKETQYF; cdr3_nt: TGTGCCAGCAGCTGGGGACAAAAAGAGACCCAGTACTTC
d_call: .; j_call: TRBJ2-5; v_call: TRBV11-2; clone_size: once; cdr3_aa: CASSSGLPETQYF; cdr3_nt: TGTGCCAGCAGCTCGGGACTCCCAGAGACCCAGTACTTC
d_call: .; j_call: TRBJ1-1; v_call: TRBV18; clone_size: few; cdr3_aa: CASSPGLTQGTEAFF; cdr3_nt: TGTGCCAGCTCACCGGGACTCACCCAAGGTACTGAAGCTTTCTTT
d_call: .; j_call: TRBJ1-1; v_call: TRBV9; clone_size: .; cdr3_aa: CASSLSDTEAFF; cdr3_nt: TGTGCCAGCAGTCTATCGGACACTGAAGCTTTCTTT
d_call: TRBD2; j_call: TRBJ2-5; v_call: TRBV4-3; clone_size: .; cdr3_aa: CASSQEKRGQETQYF; cdr3_nt: TGCGCCAGCAGCCAAGAGAAGCGGGGCCAAGAGACCCAGTACTTC
d_call: .; j_call: TRBJ2-1; v_call: TRBV7-8; clone_size: few; cdr3_aa: CASSFGSGEYNEQFF; cdr3_nt: TGTGCCAGCAGCTTTGGGAGCGGAGAATACAATGAGCAGTTCTTC
d_call: TRBD1; j_call: TRBJ2-5; v_call: TRBV9; clone_size: few; cdr3_aa: CASSASGTGQETQYF; cdr3_nt: TGTGCCAGCAGCGCCTCCGGGACAGGGCAAGAGACCCAGTACTTC
d_call: .; j_call: TRBJ2-7; v_call: TRBV4-2; clone_size: .; cdr3_aa: CASSSRDNTYEQYF; cdr3_nt: TGTGCCAGCAGCTCCCGGGACAACACCTACGAGCAGTACTTC
d_call: .; j_call: TRBJ2-1; v_call: TRBV12-5; clone_size: .; cdr3_aa: CASGPARRTWSNEQFF; cdr3_nt: TGTGCTAGTGGTCCGGCTCGGAGGACTTGGAGCAATGAGCAGTTCTTC
d_call: TRBD1; j_call: TRBJ1-2; v_call: TRBV5-5; clone_size: .; cdr3_aa: CASSRPGQGYGYTF; cdr3_nt: TGTGCCAGCAGTAGACCGGGACAGGGCTATGGCTACACCTTC
d_call: .; j_call: TRBJ2-7; v_call: TRBV30; clone_size: .; cdr3_aa: CAWRESYEQYF; cdr3_nt: TGTGCCTGGAGGGAGAGTTACGAGCAGTACTTC
d_call: TRBD2; j_call: TRBJ2-3; v_call: TRBV19; clone_size: .; cdr3_aa: CASSSSGRTPRGDTQYF; cdr3_nt: TGTGCCAGTAGTAGCAGCGGGAGGACGCCCAGGGGAGATACGCAGTATTTT
d_call: TRBD1; j_call: TRBJ1-1; v_call: TRBV29-1; clone_size: .; cdr3_aa: CSAAGGINTEAFF; cdr3_nt: TGCAGCGCAGCAGGGGGCATAAACACTGAAGCTTTCTTT
d_call: .; j_call: TRBJ2-1; v_call: TRBV2; clone_size: .; cdr3_aa: CASSSRQVNEQFF; cdr3_nt: TGTGCCAGCAGTTCCCGACAGGTTAATGAGCAGTTCTTC
d_call: .; j_call: TRBJ2-7; v_call: TRBV6-5; clone_size: .; cdr3_aa: CASSSDFGIFF; cdr3_nt: TGTGCCAGCAGTTCCGACTTCGGGATTTTCTTC
d_call: TRBD2; j_call: TRBJ2-3; v_call: TRBV7-6; clone_size: .; cdr3_aa: CASSSPDVAGDLYTDTQYF; cdr3_nt: TGTGCCAGCAGCTCCCCAGATGTAGCGGGAGACCTCTACACAGATACGCAGTATTTT
d_call: TRBD1; j_call: TRBJ2-1; v_call: TRBV5-1; clone_size: .; cdr3_aa: CASSWGQNNEQFF; cdr3_nt: TGCGCCAGCAGCTGGGGACAGAACAATGAGCAGTTCTTC
d_call: .; j_call: TRBJ2-7; v_call: TRBV9; clone_size: .; cdr3_aa: CASSVGVTHEQYF; cdr3_nt: TGTGCCAGCAGCGTAGGGGTGACTCACGAGCAGTACTTC
d_call: TRBD2; j_call: TRBJ2-1; v_call: TRBV2; clone_size: few; cdr3_aa: CASSVGTSSYNEQFF; cdr3_nt: TGTGCCAGCAGTGTCGGGACTAGCTCCTACAATGAGCAGTTCTTC
d_call: TRBD2; j_call: TRBJ2-5; v_call: TRBV6-6; clone_size: .; cdr3_aa: CASGLAGEETQYF; cdr3_nt: TGTGCCAGCGGGTTAGCGGGAGAAGAGACCCAGTACTTC
d_call: TRBD1; j_call: TRBJ2-5; v_call: TRBV7-8; clone_size: .; cdr3_aa: CASSLMEGGGSETQYF; cdr3_nt: TGTGCCAGCAGCTTGATGGAAGGGGGCGGTTCGGAGACCCAGTACTTC
d_call: .; j_call: TRBJ1-2; v_call: TRBV7-2; clone_size: once; cdr3_aa: CASSSSPAATYGYTF; cdr3_nt: TGTGCCAGCAGCTCGAGCCCCGCAGCGACCTATGGCTACACCTTC